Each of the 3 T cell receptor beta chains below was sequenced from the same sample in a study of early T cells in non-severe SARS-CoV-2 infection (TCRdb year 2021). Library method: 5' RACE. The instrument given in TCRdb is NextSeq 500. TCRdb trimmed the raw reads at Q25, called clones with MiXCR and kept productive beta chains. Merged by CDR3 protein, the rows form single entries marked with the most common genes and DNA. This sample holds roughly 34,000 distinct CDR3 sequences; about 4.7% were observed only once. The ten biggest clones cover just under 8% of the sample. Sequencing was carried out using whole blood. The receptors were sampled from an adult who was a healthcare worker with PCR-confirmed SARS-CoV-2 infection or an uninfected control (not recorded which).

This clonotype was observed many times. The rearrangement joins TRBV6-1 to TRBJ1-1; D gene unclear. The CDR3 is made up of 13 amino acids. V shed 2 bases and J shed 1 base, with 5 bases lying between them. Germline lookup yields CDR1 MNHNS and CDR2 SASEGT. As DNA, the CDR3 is TGTGCCAGCAGTGAATACAGGAACACTGAAGCTTTCTTT. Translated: CASSEYRNTEAFF.

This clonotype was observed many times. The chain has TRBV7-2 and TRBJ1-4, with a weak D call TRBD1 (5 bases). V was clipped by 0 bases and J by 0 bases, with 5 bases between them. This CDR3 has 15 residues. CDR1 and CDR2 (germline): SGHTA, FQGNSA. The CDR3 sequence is CASSLAGPTNEKLFF. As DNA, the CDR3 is TGTGCCAGCAGCTTAGCGGGACCAACTAATGAAAAACTGTTTTTT. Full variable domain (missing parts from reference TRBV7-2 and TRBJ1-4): GAGVSQSPSNKVTEKGKDVELRCDPISGHTALYWYRQSLGQGLEFLIYFQGNSAPDKSGLPSDRFSAERTGGSVSTLTIQRTQQEDSAVYLCASSLAGPTNEKLFFGSGTQLSVL.

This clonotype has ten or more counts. In nucleotides, the CDR3 is TGTGCCAGCAGCGCTAGCGCCACAGATACGCAGTATTTT. Its translation is CASSASATDTQYF. The chain employs TRBV6-6 and TRBJ2-3, with a tentative D call TRBD2 (6 bases). Trimming removed 6 bases from V and 2 bases from J, with 9 bases in between. Germline V gives CDR1 MNHNY, CDR2 SVGAGI (reference sequence). CDR3 length: 13 residues.